Listed here are 18 T cell receptor beta chains from one sample, sequenced in a study of response to subunit inactivated influenza vaccine. TCRdb re-analysed the RT-PCR reads in MiXCR, keeping a single row per CDR3 protein. The table has over 450,000 distinct CDR3 sequences, approximately 13% seen once. The material was PBMCs from blood, obtained about 40 days after vaccination. These receptors were obtained from a man between 50 and 59 years old who received an inactivated influenza vaccine.

This clonotype appeared many times. The chain recombines TRBV29-1 with TRBJ2-1; 13 nucleotides agree with TRBD2. The germline V gene encodes CDR1 SQVTM and CDR2 ANQGSEA. Trimming cost V 5 bases and J 7 bases; bases outside gene matches: 8. CDR3 length: 15 residues. The CDR3 nucleotides are TGCAGCGTTCCGGGACTAGCGGGATACACGAATGAGCAGTTCTTC. It encodes CSVPGLAGYTNEQFF.

This clonotype occurred many times. This chain links TRBV12-3 or TRBV12-4 with TRBJ2-1; TRBD2 agrees at 8 bases. V lost 7 bases and J lost 4; bases outside the gene matches: 9. This CDR3 region has 15 residues. CDR3 nucleotides: TGTGCCAGCAAATCTCGGCTAGCGGGTTACAATGAGCAGTTCTTC. Encoded protein: CASKSRLAGYNEQFF.

The chain uses TRBV9 and TRBJ1-1; the D gene is possibly TRBD1 (6 bases). This CDR3 has 16 amino acids. Germline lookup yields CDR1 SGDLS and CDR2 YYNGEE. V lost 0 bases to trimming and J lost 5 bases, with 17 bases between them. This CDR3 reads CASSVEAVGGRTEAFF. The CDR3 region has the DNA TGTGCCAGCAGCGTAGAAGCGGTGGGGGGCCGGACTGAAGCTTTCTTT. Based on the CDR3 plus reference TRBV9 and TRBJ1-1, the full variable domain is DSGVTQTPKHLITATGQRVTLRCSPRSGDLSVYWYQQSLDQGLQFLIQYYNGEERAKGNILERFSAQQFPDLHSELNLSSLELGDSALYFCASSVEAVGGRTEAFFGQGTRLTVV.

The CDR3 DNA sequence: TGTGCCAGCAGTTTACTATCGGGGGGACCTCGGAATACGCAGTATTTT. Protein sequence: CASSLLSGGPRNTQYF. The V gene is TRBV12-3 or TRBV12-4, the J gene TRBJ2-3; the match to TRBD2 covers 7 bases. The CDR3 has 16 amino acids. J lost 7 bases, V lost 2 bases, and 12 bases had no gene match.

The V call is TRBV24-1, the J call TRBJ1-5, with 9 bases lining up with TRBD1. Losses at the gene ends were 4 bases for V and 7 bases for J; bases not matched to a gene: 4. The germline V gene has CDR1 KGHDR and CDR2 SFDVKD. The CDR3 spans 14 residues. The CDR3 DNA reads as TGTGCCACCAGTGACGGACAGGGGAACCAGCCCCAGCATTTT. Translated, it gives CATSDGQGNQPQHF.

The J gene is TRBJ2-7, the V gene TRBV5-1; D ambiguous. The CDR3 loop spans 14 amino acids. The V end was cut by 4 bases, the J end by 2 bases, with 13 bases between. From germline, CDR1 is SGHRS and CDR2 YFSETQ. The CDR3 DNA sequence: TGCGCCAGCAGCCCCCCCCTAAAACCCTACGAGCAGTACTTC. It yields the protein CASSPPLKPYEQYF. Filled out from reference TRBV5-1 and TRBJ2-7, the complete variable domain reads KAGVTQTPRYLIKTRGQQVTLSCSPISGHRSVSWYQQTPGQGLQFLFEYFSETQRNKGNFPGRFSGRQFSNSRSEMNVSTLELGDSALYLCASSPPLKPYEQYFGPGTRLTVT.

This clonotype has ten or more counts. This rearrangement joins TRBV10-3 to TRBJ2-3; D not certain. Germline V lookup: CDR1 ENHRY, CDR2 SYGVKD. V was shortened by 2 bases and J by 4 bases, with 7 bases between the two germline ends. CDR3 size: 13 residues. CDR3 in amino acids: CAISEGGADTQYF. The DNA of the CDR3 is TGTGCCATCAGTGAGGGCGGTGCAGATACGCAGTATTTT.

A few counts support this clonotype. This chain links TRBV18 with TRBJ2-1; 8 bases line up with TRBD1. With 4 bases clipped from V and 0 bases from J, the junction kept 5 bases outside the gene matches. This CDR3 contains 16 residues. Germline V lookup: CDR1 KGHSH, CDR2 LQKENI. The DNA for the CDR3 is TGTGCCAGCTCACTAGACAGGGGAAGCTCCTACAATGAGCAGTTCTTC. This gives the protein CASSLDRGSSYNEQFF.

This clonotype was observed at least ten times. J is TRBJ1-2 and V is TRBV20-1; D perhaps matches TRBD1 (5 bases). This CDR3 region has 14 residues. Germline V gives CDR1 DFQATT, CDR2 SNEGSKA (reference sequence). Trimming removed 3 bases from V and 1 base from J, with 12 bases in between. The CDR3 region has the DNA TGCAGTGCTAGGACAGCGAACCTTAACTATGGCTACACCTTC. This translates into CSARTANLNYGYTF.

The chain has TRBV29-1 and TRBJ1-5, with a tentative D call TRBD1 (5 bases). The CDR3 consists of 13 residues. In germline, CDR1 is SQVTM, CDR2 ANQGSEA. Trimming pared 3 bases from V and 6 bases from J, leaving 12 bases between. The CDR3 spells CSVERTPGQPQHF. In DNA, the CDR3 is TGCAGCGTTGAGAGGACACCAGGTCAGCCCCAGCATTTT. Full variable domain (outside the CDR3, taken from reference TRBV29-1 and TRBJ1-5): SAVISQKPSRDICQRGTSLTIQCQVDSQVTMMFWYRQQPGQSLTLIATANQGSEATYESGFVIDKFPISRPNLTFSTLTVSNMSPEDSSIYLCSVERTPGQPQHFGDGTRLSIL.

This clonotype was counted a few times. The chain couples TRBV15 to TRBJ2-7; 8 bases fit TRBD2. The CDR3 consists of 13 residues. Germline CDR1 is LNHNV and CDR2 is YYDKDF (reference sequence). Trimming took 0 bases from V and 11 from J; bases not matched to a gene: 6. The CDR3 protein is CATSRDLGRVEYF. In nucleotides, the CDR3 is TGTGCCACCAGCAGAGATCTCGGGAGGGTGGAGTACTTC. The full variable domain, in which reference TRBV15 and TRBJ2-7 provide the parts outside the CDR3, is DAMVIQNPRYQVTQFGKPVTLSCSQTLNHNVMYWYQQKSSQAPKLLFHYYDKDFNNEADTPDNFQSRRPNTSFCFLDIRSPGLGDTAMYLCATSRDLGRVEYFGPGTRLTVT.

In this sample, this clonotype turned up many times. The chain couples TRBV29-1 to TRBJ1-2; D is uncertain. The CDR3 is 13 residues long. Germline lookup yields CDR1 SQVTM and CDR2 ANQGSEA. V was clipped by 4 bases and J by 2 bases, with 11 bases between them. This CDR3 is CSVAEVSNYGYTF. CDR3 DNA sequence: TGCAGCGTTGCCGAGGTATCCAACTATGGCTACACCTTC.

There are many counts of this clonotype. The J gene is TRBJ2-1, the V gene TRBV29-1; 13 bases are shared with TRBD2. The germline V gene has CDR1 SQVTM and CDR2 ANQGSEA. The CDR3 is 14 residues long. The V segment lost 7 bases and the J segment 7 bases; nucleotides outside the gene matches: 7. The DNA of the CDR3 is TGCAGCGGCGTGACTAGCGGGAGGAGGAATGAGCAGTTCTTC. Amino acid sequence: CSGVTSGRRNEQFF.

This chain uses TRBV10-3 with TRBJ2-7; 13 positions agree with TRBD2. The CDR3 has 15 residues. CDR1 is ENHRY, CDR2 SYGVKD, per germline. V lost 4 bases, J lost 2 bases, and 2 bases stayed unmatched. As DNA, the CDR3 is TGTGCCATCAGTGGTGGGACTAGCGGGGCCTACGAGCAGTACTTC. This gives the protein CAISGGTSGAYEQYF.

This clonotype turned up a few times. The V and J genes are TRBV4-2 and TRBJ1-6; D may be TRBD1 (6 bases). The V gene lost 2 bases and the J gene lost 8 bases, with 10 bases spanning the gap. In germline, CDR1 is LGHNA, CDR2 YNFKEQ. The length of the CDR3 is 14 residues. CDR3 residues: CASSQPGGDSPLHF. The CDR3 nucleotides are TGTGCCAGCAGCCAACCCGGGGGCGATTCACCCCTCCACTTT.

In this sample, this clonotype turned up many times. The chain recombines TRBV20-1 with TRBJ2-1; possibly TRBD2 for D (5 bases). V was trimmed by 6 bases and J by 6 bases, leaving 12 bases between them. This CDR3 spans 12 amino acids. CDR1 is DFQATT and CDR2 is SNEGSKA in the germline V gene (reference sequence). CDR3 DNA: TGCAGTGCCAAGGACTTCACCAATGAGCAGTTCTTC. Translating it yields CSAKDFTNEQFF.

This clonotype showed up just a few times. The V gene is TRBV7-8, the J gene TRBJ2-2; 9 positions agree with TRBD2. Germline CDR1 reads SGHVS; CDR2 reads FQNEAQ. There are 17 residues in the CDR3. The V gene end was trimmed by 1 base and the J gene end by 5 bases; junction bases not matched to a gene: 8. The CDR3 DNA is TGTGCCAGCAGCTTAGTAGGAGCGGGGGGAGGAACCGGGGAGCTGTTTTTT. Protein product: CASSLVGAGGGTGELFF. The full variable domain, in which reference TRBV7-8 and TRBJ2-2 provide the parts outside the CDR3, is GAGVSQSPRYKVAKRGQDVALRCDPISGHVSLFWYQQALGQGPEFLTYFQNEAQLDKSGLPSDRFFAERPEGSVSTLKIQRTQQEDSAVYLCASSLVGAGGGTGELFFGEGSRLTVL.

V and J are TRBV6-1 and TRBJ1-4, with 9 bases matching TRBD1. V shed 7 bases and J 16 bases; nucleotides not matched to a gene: 19. The germline CDR1 and CDR2 sequences are MNHNS and SASEGT. The CDR3 spans 15 residues. The CDR3 DNA sequence: TGTGCCAGCAAATCTCAGGACAGGGGAGTCCCGAGGGAGTTTTTT. Its protein is CASKSQDRGVPREFF.